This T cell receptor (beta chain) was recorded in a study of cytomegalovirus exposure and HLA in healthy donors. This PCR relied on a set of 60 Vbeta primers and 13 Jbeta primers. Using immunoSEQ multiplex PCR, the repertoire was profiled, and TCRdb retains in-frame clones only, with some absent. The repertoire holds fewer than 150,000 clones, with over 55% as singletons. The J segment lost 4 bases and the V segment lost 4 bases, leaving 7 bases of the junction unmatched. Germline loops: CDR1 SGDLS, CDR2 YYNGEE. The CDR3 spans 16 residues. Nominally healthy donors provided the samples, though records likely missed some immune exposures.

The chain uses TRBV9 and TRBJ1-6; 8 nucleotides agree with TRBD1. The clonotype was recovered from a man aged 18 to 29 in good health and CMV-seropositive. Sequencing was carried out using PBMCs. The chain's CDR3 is CASSPGTGLYNSPLHF. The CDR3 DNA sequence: TGTGCCAGCAGCCCGGGGACAGGCCTTTATAATTCACCCCTCCACTTT.